The rows below give T cell receptor beta chains drawn from one sample of a study of Ad26.COV2.S vaccination and SARS-CoV-2 variants. Data came from immunoSEQ multiplex PCR; TCRdb stores just in-frame clones and leaves some out. The sample lists hundreds of thousands of clones, roughly 84% seen once, with around 3.6% in the top ten. Sequenced here: peripheral blood, sampled in a trial of Ad26.COV2.S vaccine versus placebo. The receptors shown here come from a person between 18 and 60 years old who received the Ad26.COV2.S COVID-19 vaccine or a placebo. CDR3s include the opening cysteine and the closing phenylalanine or tryptophan. The order of the fields is J gene, D gene, V gene, clone size, CDR3 protein, CDR3 DNA. D genes are given only for firm matches. Only some rows state a clone size, as once, few, many or a class for expanded clones.

TRBJ1-2 - TRBV5-1 - CASSKTPGYGYTF TGCGCCAGCAGCAAGACACCTGGCTACGGCTACACCTTC
TRBJ1-1 - TRBV6-5 - CASSKDGDTEAFF TGTGCCAGCAGCAAAGACGGAGACACTGAAGCTTTCTTT
TRBJ1-1 TRBD1 TRBV28 - CASSLLLMTGKDEAFF TGTGCCAGCAGTTTGTTACTAATGACAGGGAAGGATGAAGCTTTCTTT
TRBJ2-7 TRBD1 TRBV30 once CAWSARAGGVSGGRIYEQYF TGTGCCTGGAGTGCCCGAGCAGGGGGCGTCAGTGGTGGACGCATCTACGAGCAGTACTTC
TRBJ2-7 TRBD2 TRBV5-4 - CASSFSGGPPEQYF TGTGCCAGCAGCTTCTCGGGGGGGCCCCCCGAGCAGTACTTC
TRBJ1-1 - TRBV12-3/TRBV12-4 - CASSFPRGTEAFF TGTGCCAGCAGTTTTCCCAGGGGCACTGAAGCTTTCTTT
TRBJ2-7 TRBD2 TRBV27 - CASSLLNSGGTYEQYF TGTGCCAGCAGTTTACTCAATAGCGGGGGAACCTACGAGCAGTACTTC
TRBJ1-2 TRBD1 TRBV25-1 - CASSDKGQPYGYTF TGTGCCAGCAGTGATAAGGGACAGCCTTATGGCTACACCTTC
TRBJ1-3 - TRBV30 - CAGRGPKISGNTIYF TGTGCCGGTAGAGGGCCAAAGATATCTGGAAACACCATATATTTT
TRBJ2-5 - TRBV5-6 - CASSLVGPETQYF TGTGCCAGCAGCTTGGTTGGCCCAGAGACCCAGTACTTC
TRBJ1-1 - TRBV19 - CASSIEGGGYTEAFF TGTGCCAGTAGTATAGAAGGGGGAGGGTACACTGAAGCTTTCTTT
TRBJ2-5 - TRBV20-1 - CSAGDGETQYF TGCAGTGCTGGGGACGGAGAGACCCAGTACTTC
TRBJ1-1 - TRBV27 - CATAVSMMKWGWTEAFF TGTGCCACCGCGGTAAGCATGATGAAATGGGGCTGGACTGAAGCTTTCTTT
TRBJ2-7 TRBD2 TRBV9 once CASSVESGASYEQYF TGTGCCAGCAGCGTAGAAAGCGGGGCCTCCTACGAGCAGTACTTC
TRBJ2-3 - TRBV25-1 - CASRMRGAYTDTQYF TGTGCCAGCAGAATGAGGGGGGCGTACACAGATACGCAGTATTTT
TRBJ1-3 - TRBV7-9 - CASSLGLMIGSGNTIYF TGTGCCAGCAGCTTAGGGTTAATGATCGGCTCTGGAAACACCATATATTTT
TRBJ2-7 - TRBV29-1 - CSVEVTGSPTYEQYF TGCAGCGTTGAAGTAACAGGGAGTCCCACCTACGAGCAGTACTTC
TRBJ1-3 - TRBV27 - CASSLQGGNTIYF TGTGCCAGCAGTTTACAGGGTGGAAACACCATATATTTT
TRBJ1-1 - TRBV27 - CASSFGTSGRAFF TGTGCCAGCAGTTTTGGGACATCGGGTCGGGCTTTCTTT
TRBJ2-2 - TRBV18 - CASSPRSGHTGELFF TGTGCCAGCTCACCCAGGTCCGGGCACACCGGGGAGCTGTTTTTT
TRBJ2-2 TRBD2 TRBV11-2 - CASSLERGGETGELFF TGTGCCAGCAGCTTAGAACGCGGGGGGGAAACCGGGGAGCTGTTTTTT
TRBJ2-6 TRBD1 TRBV13 once CASSYRGSGANVLTF TGTGCCAGCAGCTACAGGGGTTCTGGGGCCAACGTCCTGACTTTC
TRBJ2-1 TRBD2 TRBV4-2 - CASSPTSGGEVYNEQFF TGTGCCAGCAGCCCCACTAGCGGGGGGGAAGTCTACAATGAGCAGTTCTTC
TRBJ1-2 - TRBV5-4 - CASSLSGNYGYTF TGTGCCAGCAGCTTGTCAGGAAACTATGGCTACACCTTC
TRBJ1-1 - TRBV6-6 - CASSPGPDSKAFF TGTGCCAGCAGTCCAGGGCCAGATTCTAAGGCTTTCTTT
TRBJ1-2 - TRBV6-5 - CASRKQNYGYTF TGTGCCAGCAGAAAACAGAACTATGGCTACACCTTC
TRBJ2-1 TRBD2 TRBV4-1 - CASRTSVGLALNEQFF TGCGCCAGCAGGACCTCAGTGGGACTAGCTCTTAATGAGCAGTTCTTC
TRBJ2-1 TRBD1 TRBV3-1/TRBV3-2 - CASSQVFGTVEQFF TGTGCCAGCAGCCAAGTCTTCGGGACAGTGGAGCAGTTCTTC
TRBJ1-1 - TRBV12-3/TRBV12-4 - CASSFFRRTEAFF TGTGCCAGCAGTTTTTTCAGGAGGACTGAAGCTTTCTTT
TRBJ1-4 - TRBV6-5 - CASSYSASYNEKLFF TGTGCCAGCAGTTACTCGGCCAGCTATAATGAAAAACTGTTTTTT
TRBJ2-3 - TRBV19 once CASTRAAAYTDTQYF TGTGCCAGTACCCGGGCGGCGGCCTACACAGATACGCAGTATTTT
TRBJ2-2 - TRBV19 - CASSSQGSVGGELFF TGTGCCAGTAGTTCTCAGGGGAGTGTTGGGGGGGAGCTGTTTTTT
TRBJ2-3 TRBD1 TRBV15 - CATSRGTGSTDTQYF TGTGCCACCAGCAGAGGGACAGGGAGCACAGATACGCAGTATTTT
TRBJ2-2 - TRBV30 - CAWSVGQNTGELFF TGTGCCTGGAGTGTAGGACAGAACACCGGGGAGCTGTTTTTT
TRBJ1-1 TRBD1 TRBV29-1 - CSVVPGQGKTEAFF TGCAGCGTCGTGCCCGGACAGGGGAAGACTGAAGCTTTCTTT
TRBJ2-7 - TRBV5-4 - CASSPMDPYEQYF TGTGCCAGCAGCCCAATGGACCCCTACGAGCAGTACTTC
TRBJ1-2 - TRBV30 - CAWSVVVSLAGHGYTF TGTGCCTGGAGTGTAGTAGTCTCTTTGGCAGGTCATGGCTACACCTTC
TRBJ1-3 - TRBV9 - CASSVTGTPTGNTIYF TGTGCCAGCAGCGTAACCGGGACACCCACTGGAAACACCATATATTTT
TRBJ1-1 - TRBV5-1 - CASFPSTGNTEAFF TGCGCCAGCTTCCCCTCAACAGGGAACACTGAAGCTTTCTTT
TRBJ2-1 - TRBV7-2 - CASSSRAGVYNEQFF TGTGCCAGCAGCTCCCGAGCGGGCGTGTACAATGAGCAGTTCTTC
TRBJ1-6 TRBD1 TRBV7-9 - CASSPTGRGTLHF TGTGCCAGCAGCCCGACAGGCAGGGGGACCCTCCACTTT
TRBJ2-1 - TRBV12-5 - CASGGGVYNEQFF TGTGCTAGTGGAGGTGGGGTCTACAATGAGCAGTTCTTC
TRBJ2-7 - TRBV29-1 - CSVERRGEQYF TGCAGCGTTGAACGGAGGGGCGAGCAGTACTTC
TRBJ2-7 - TRBV12-3/TRBV12-4 - CASSLGTNEQYF TGTGCCAGCAGTTTAGGTACTAACGAGCAGTACTTC
TRBJ1-3 - TRBV18 - CASSPLTSRRGKTSGNTIYF TGTGCCAGCTCACCTCTTACGTCGCGCAGGGGAAAAACTTCTGGAAACACCATATATTTT
TRBJ2-7 - TRBV6-1 few CASSDRGPSEQYF TGTGCCAGCAGTGACAGGGGTCCCAGCGAGCAGTACTTC
TRBJ1-2 - TRBV4-1 - CASSQEDARDGYTF TGCGCCAGCAGCCAAGAAGACGCCCGGGATGGCTACACCTTC
TRBJ2-2 TRBD2 TRBV28 - CASSILAGGVTGELFF TGTGCCAGCAGTATACTAGCGGGGGGTGTTACCGGGGAGCTGTTTTTT
TRBJ2-5 - TRBV19 - CASRPRDRSQETQYF TGTGCCAGTCGACCCCGGGACCGATCGCAAGAGACCCAGTACTTC
TRBJ1-2 - TRBV21-1 - CASSLPWGNYGYTF TGTGCCAGCAGCTTACCTTGGGGGAACTATGGCTACACCTTC